This T cell receptor beta chain emerged from a study of beta chain features in type 1 diabetes. Study summary: Cell yields, age and gender were similar between patients and healthy donors.

Points on this clone: Its antigen is currently unknown.

The CDR3 sequence is 17 residues long. CDR1 is SGHRS, CDR2 YFSETQ, per germline. Trimming took off 4 bases at V and 4 bases at J, with 21 bases between the two ends. Every bit of the isolated RNA underwent reverse transcription, so sequencing read expressed TCRB transcripts. Libraries were prepared by immunoSEQ multiplex PCR; TCRdb keeps only in-frame clonotypes and omits some of them. The table includes under 800,000 clones, 15% detected once. Study results and limitations: The naive, central memory and Treg TCRB repertoires looked more alike in patients than they did in healthy donors. TCRB rearrangement may or may not be influenced by HLA type; here this remained unresolved. Equally in patients and controls, PCR might preferentially amplify shorter templates.

The clonotype was recovered from a man younger than 30 in good health. This chain links TRBV5-1 with TRBJ2-4; D is ambiguous. Specimen: naive CD4+ T cells from blood. CDR3 nucleotide sequence: TGCGCCAGCAGCCCGTCGGGCTATCTAAGGGCTAAAAACATTCAGTACTTC. It is translated as CASSPSGYLRAKNIQYF.